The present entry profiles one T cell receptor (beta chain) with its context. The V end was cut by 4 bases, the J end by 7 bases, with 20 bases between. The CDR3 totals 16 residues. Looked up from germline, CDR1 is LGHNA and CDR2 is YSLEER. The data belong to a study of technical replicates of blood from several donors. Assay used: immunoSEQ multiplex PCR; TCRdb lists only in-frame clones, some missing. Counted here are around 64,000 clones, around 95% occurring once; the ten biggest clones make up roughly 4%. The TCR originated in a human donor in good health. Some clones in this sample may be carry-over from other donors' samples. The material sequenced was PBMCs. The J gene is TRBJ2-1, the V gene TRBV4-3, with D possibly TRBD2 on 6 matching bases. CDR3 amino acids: CASSLIADSPRNEQFF. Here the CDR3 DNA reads TGCGCCAGCAGCCTTATAGCGGACTCTCCGAGAAATGAGCAGTTCTTC.